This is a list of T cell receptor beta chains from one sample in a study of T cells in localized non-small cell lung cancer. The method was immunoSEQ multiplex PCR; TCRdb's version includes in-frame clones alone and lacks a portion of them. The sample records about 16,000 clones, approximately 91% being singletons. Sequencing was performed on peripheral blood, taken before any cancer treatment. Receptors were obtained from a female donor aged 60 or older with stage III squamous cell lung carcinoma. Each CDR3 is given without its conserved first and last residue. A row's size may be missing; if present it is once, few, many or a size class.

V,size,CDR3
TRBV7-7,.,ASSPHEGAGEQY
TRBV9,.,ASSPFGETQY
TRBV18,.,ASSRTGLGSTEAF
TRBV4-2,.,ASSHAGTSGEGTDTQY
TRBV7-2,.,ASSSTDGYT
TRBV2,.,ASKTDLGGTDTQY
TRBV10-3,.,AISERQGGYT
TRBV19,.,ASSIEGGETQY
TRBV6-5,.,ASSMDSYSSYEQY
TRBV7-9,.,ASGGKVYEQY
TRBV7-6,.,ASSFTGGTSGNTIY
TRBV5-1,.,ASSLDSGPTEAF
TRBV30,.,AWSRGTVSWNEQY
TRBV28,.,ASNEGLAVQETQY
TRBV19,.,ASTEGAGATEAF
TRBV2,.,ASSESLLEGGVLSYEQY
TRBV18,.,ASSLDRSGTNEKLF
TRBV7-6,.,ASSLAGNTEAF
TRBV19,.,ASSEGSDYGYT
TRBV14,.,ASSQGDRGSREVRGTGELF
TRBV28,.,ASSLSQNYGYT
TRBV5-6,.,ASSFVEETQY
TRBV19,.,ASSMATGGKEKLF
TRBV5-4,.,ASCISVQEDLWLP
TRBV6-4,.,ASRELGGFVRRFDEQY
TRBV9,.,ASSPRRTGGTDTQY
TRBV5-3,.,AIPRGIWEQY
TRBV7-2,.,ASSSTGSVALAKNIQY
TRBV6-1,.,ASSEQYEQY
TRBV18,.,ASSPIGQGHTEAF
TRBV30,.,AWSLKIEAF
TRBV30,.,AWSEGANQPQH
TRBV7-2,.,ASSPGRGQTDTQY
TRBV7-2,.,ASSKQGATNEKLF
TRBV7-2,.,ASSPAAGSYEQY
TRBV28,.,ASSSPPTDMNTEAF
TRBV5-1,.,ASSLVADEQY
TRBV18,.,ASSPLGTGMDGYT
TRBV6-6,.,ASSYGAGGPQTQY
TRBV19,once,ASSDGQGRQETQY
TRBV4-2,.,ASSQGLDRGGPEAF
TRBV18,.,ASSWDTQDTEAF
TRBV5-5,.,ASSLHPESSYNEQF